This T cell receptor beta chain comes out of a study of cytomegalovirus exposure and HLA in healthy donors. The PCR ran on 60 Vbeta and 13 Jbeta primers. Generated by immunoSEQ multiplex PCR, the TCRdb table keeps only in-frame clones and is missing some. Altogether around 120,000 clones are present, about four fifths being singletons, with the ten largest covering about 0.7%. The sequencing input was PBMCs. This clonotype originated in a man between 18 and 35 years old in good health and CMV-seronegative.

CDR3 DNA sequence: TGCGCCAGCAGCCACCGTCCAGGTATGCGAGAGACCCAGTACTTC. Translation: CASSHRPGMRETQYF. The rearrangement joins TRBV4-1 to TRBJ2-5, with D uncertain. The CDR3 covers 15 residues. Germline values: CDR1 MGHRA, CDR2 YSYEKL. The germline V and J ends were trimmed by 3 bases and 4 bases, with 15 bases remaining between them.